This T cell receptor beta chain was observed in a study of early T cells in non-severe SARS-CoV-2 infection (dated by TCRdb to 2020 to 2023). About the investigation overall: TCR sequencing used bulk RNA from unsorted whole blood, so alpha and beta chains could not be paired.

A case-control design nested within a healthcare worker cohort in London, UK, was used, with weekly nasopharyngeal swab PCR tests and blood sampling performed. Healthcare workers were recruited between 23 and 31 March 2020, during the week of the UK lockdown, and were followed weekly for up to about 15 weeks. The protocol used for the library was 5' RACE. The sequencer listed for this sample is NextSeq 500. Unique molecular identifiers were attached to individual cDNA molecules in the TCR library protocol so that sequencing error and PCR bias could be corrected. TCR alpha and beta chains were both sequenced, and the abundances of alpha and beta sequences in each sample were closely correlated with each other. Regarding the original processing steps: Decombinator V4 was used to annotate the V gene, J gene and CDR3 of the TCR sequences. Expanded TCRs were defined as changing significantly between any two time points under a Poisson model with p below 0.0001. Abundances of TCRs were expressed as counts per million after normalisation to the total number of TCRs sequenced in each sample. TRAV1-2 paired with TRAJ12, TRAJ20 or TRAJ33 defined MAIT TCRs, while TRAV10 paired with TRAJ18 defined iNKT TCRs. VDJdb, accessed on 1 November 2021, was searched for TCRs annotated for CMV, EBV and SARS-CoV-2, and TCRs annotated for more than one antigen were excluded. TCRdb cleaned the public reads at Q25 with fastp, built clones with MiXCR and kept in-frame beta chains. When rows share a CDR3 protein, they turn into one entry using the most common DNA and genes. None of the V and J calls come from the authors' own analysis; TCRdb made them. In all, the sample holds about 21,000 distinct CDR3 sequences, and approximately 5.8% of those were seen once. In total, the top ten clones hold around 15% of the sample.

This clonotype was counted ten times or more. This receptor's antigen is unknown. It has no much larger one-base neighbor in the sample; base qualities were not kept. V drops 0 bases and J drops 6 bases, leaving 9 bases in between. The CDR3 contains 13 residues, cysteine and phenylalanine counted. Just the 39-base CDR3 DNA is kept, in frame starting at base 1. Sequences DFQATT (CDR1) and SNEGSKA (CDR2) are obtained from the germline V gene (reference sequence). Beyond this particular receptor, the publication reports: VDJdb matching was skewed toward anti-spike CD8 responses and likely underestimated virus-specific expansions, missing private and CD4 specificities.

The source was whole blood, collected at baseline. Rearrangement joined TRBV20-1 to TRBJ2-1; the D gene is possibly TRBD1 or TRBD2, with 5 bases matching each. This sequence originates from an adult who was a healthcare worker with PCR-confirmed SARS-CoV-2 infection or an uninfected control (not recorded which). The nucleotide sequence reads as follows: TGCAGTGCTAGAGAAGGGACCAGCAATGAGCAGTTCTTC. This translates into CSAREGTSNEQFF.